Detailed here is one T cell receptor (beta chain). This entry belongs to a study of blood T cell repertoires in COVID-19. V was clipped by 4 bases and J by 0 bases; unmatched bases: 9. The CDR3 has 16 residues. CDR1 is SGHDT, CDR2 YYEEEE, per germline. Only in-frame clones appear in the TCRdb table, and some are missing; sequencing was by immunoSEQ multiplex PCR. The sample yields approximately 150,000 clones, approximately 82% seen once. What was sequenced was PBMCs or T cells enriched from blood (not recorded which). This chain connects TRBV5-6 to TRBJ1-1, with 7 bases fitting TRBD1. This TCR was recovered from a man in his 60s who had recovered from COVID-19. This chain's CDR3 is CASSGRTGGMNTEAFF. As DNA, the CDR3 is TGTGCCAGCAGCGGGCGGACAGGCGGAATGAACACTGAAGCTTTCTTT.